This T cell receptor (beta chain) is drawn from a study of blood T cell repertoires in COVID-19. For the study at large: The United States, Italy and Spain supplied acute and convalescent COVID-19 samples. PBMCs, B-cell-depleted T cells, or T cells were the source of the cDNA or gDNA that made up the material.

All recovered Cohort 3 donors got two negative PCRs, got clearance, or saw symptom resolution. Source study methods: From reference gene primer amplification, estimates of nucleated cell counts were derived. Here immunoSEQ multiplex PCR was the method, and the copy in TCRdb shows in-frame clones only, minus some. The D gene and trimming were derived from the DNA, and the V and J assignments and clone size from that table. The sample yields some 200,000 clones, approximately 90% seen once. This CDR3 spans 15 amino acids. Germline V gene data show CDR1 as SEHNR and CDR2 as FQNEAQ (reference sequence). J gave up 5 bases and V 5 bases, and 8 bases lay outside the gene matches.

The chain recombines TRBV7-9 with TRBJ2-1; 8 nucleotides match TRBD2. The receptor comes from a woman aged 25 to 45 who had recovered from COVID-19. Sequenced: PBMCs or T cells enriched from blood (not recorded which). The CDR3 coding sequence is TGTGCCAGCAGCCTCCCGGGGGGGGGACACAATGAGCAGTTCTTC. Its protein is CASSLPGGGHNEQFF.